This entry lists 14 T cell receptor beta chains sequenced from one sample in a study of blood T cell repertoires in COVID-19. The protocol was immunoSEQ multiplex PCR, while the TCRdb copy is restricted to in-frame clones and leaves out a portion. The data contain hundreds of thousands of clones, 80% of them seen just once; the ten biggest clones take up around 4.7%. The sample was PBMCs or T cells enriched from blood (not recorded which). The receptors come from a man aged 25 to 40 with acute COVID-19.

In this sample, this clone turned up once. The CDR3 coding sequence is TGTGCCAGCAGCCAGACACTAGCGGGGGGGGCAGATACGCAGTATTTT. Its protein is CASSQTLAGGADTQYF. The gene calls are TRBV3-1 (or the pseudogene TRBV3-2) and TRBJ2-3; 13 nucleotides agree with TRBD2. The CDR3 consists of 16 residues. The germline V gene encodes CDR1 LGHDT and CDR2 YNNKEL (reference sequence). V was pared by 3 bases and J by 4 bases, with 4 bases of the junction left unmatched.

This clone has more than one count but fewer than ten. CDR3 DNA: TGTGCCAGCAGCTTGGTCGGGACAGGGTTAAATTCACCCCTCCACTTT. This sequence encodes CASSLVGTGLNSPLHF. V gene TRBV5-6 combines with J gene TRBJ1-6, with 9 nucleotides matching TRBD1. CDR1 SGHDT and CDR2 YYEEEE come from the germline V gene. The length of the CDR3 is 16 residues. V trimming: 0 bases; J trimming: 7 bases; junction bases outside the gene matches: 5.

The J gene is TRBJ2-1, the V gene TRBV7-2, with D perhaps TRBD2 (5 bases). The CDR3 totals 16 residues. Trimming removed 0 bases at V and 0 bases at J, with 9 bases between. Germline assignment: CDR1 SGHTA and CDR2 FQGNSA. Here the CDR3 reads CASSLAWSGSYNEQFF. The CDR3 bases are TGTGCCAGCAGCTTAGCGTGGAGCGGCTCCTACAATGAGCAGTTCTTC.

The table lists this clone with a few counts. This sequence joins TRBV5-1 and TRBJ2-5; no reliable D call. The germline V gene encodes CDR1 SGHRS and CDR2 YFSETQ. The CDR3 length is 15 residues. Trimming took off 0 bases at V and 4 bases at J, with 13 bases between the two ends. CDR3 loop: CASSLEARSSETQYF. DNA for the CDR3: TGCGCCAGCAGCTTGGAAGCACGTAGCTCAGAGACCCAGTACTTC.

The chain couples TRBV29-1 to TRBJ2-6; no clear D gene. The germline V gene has CDR1 SQVTM and CDR2 ANQGSEA. V was trimmed by 5 bases and J by 0 bases, leaving 5 bases between them. The CDR3 runs to 13 residues. The CDR3 DNA reads TGCAGCGTTCGGGTCTCTGGGGCCAACGTCCTGACTTTC. The encoded protein is CSVRVSGANVLTF.

The rearrangement uses TRBV12-3 or TRBV12-4 and TRBJ2-7; D ambiguous. CDR3 length equals 12 residues. Trimming took 2 bases from V and 3 from J, leaving 5 bases between them. CDR3 region: CASSLNGYEQYF. CDR3 DNA: TGTGCCAGCAGTTTAAACGGCTACGAGCAGTACTTC.

V usage is TRBV2 and J usage is TRBJ2-3; 8 bases are shared with TRBD1. V was pared by 8 bases and J by 4 bases, with 5 bases of the junction left unmatched. Germline-derived CDR1 and CDR2 are SNHLY and FYNNEI. The CDR3 has 13 amino acids. As DNA, the CDR3 is TGTGCCAGCTCACCGGGACAGGCAGATACGCAGTATTTT. Amino acid sequence: CASSPGQADTQYF.

The chain recombines TRBV7-2 with TRBJ1-4; D perhaps matches TRBD1 (5 bases). The CDR3 consists of 13 residues. Per the germline V gene, CDR1 is SGHTA and CDR2 is FQGNSA. V was trimmed by 5 bases and J by 7 bases, leaving 11 bases between them. The CDR3 DNA reads TGTGCCAGCAGCCCCCGACAGACTGAAAAACTGTTTTTT. Amino acid sequence: CASSPRQTEKLFF.

V gene TRBV5-4 combines with J gene TRBJ2-2, with 7 bases lining up with TRBD1. The germline CDR1 and CDR2 sequences are SGHNT and YYREEE (reference sequence). The V and J ends lost 4 bases and 5 bases, in that order; junction bases with no gene match: 8. The CDR3 loop spans 15 amino acids. CDR3 residues: CASSQMTGRTGELFF. CDR3 DNA: TGTGCCAGCAGCCAAATGACAGGGCGGACCGGGGAGCTGTTTTTT.

The chain recombines TRBV5-1 with TRBJ1-2, with 7 positions matching TRBD1. Germline V CDR1 and CDR2: SGHRS, YFSETQ. The CDR3 spans 15 residues. The junction had 5 bases not matched to a gene; V was cut back by 0 bases and J by 3 bases. The CDR3 DNA reads as TGCGCCAGCAGCTTGGTCGGAACAGGGGACTATGGCTACACCTTC. Residues: CASSLVGTGDYGYTF.

The chain carries TRBV12-3 or TRBV12-4 and TRBJ2-3, with TRBD2 as a possible D gene (7 bases). The CDR3 length is 13 residues. Trimming left V 3 bases short and J 5 bases short, with 9 bases between. The chain's CDR3 is CASSFGGRDTQYF. The CDR3, as DNA: TGTGCCAGCAGTTTCGGGGGGCGAGATACGCAGTATTTT.

This clone turned up a few times. CDR3 loop: CASSEGLYNSPLHF. The DNA for the CDR3 is TGTGCCTCCTCCGAGGGCCTCTATAATTCACCCCTCCACTTT. The V and J genes are TRBV30 and TRBJ1-6, with D unresolved. Trimming took off 7 bases at V and 3 bases at J, with 13 bases between the two ends. Germline lookup yields CDR1 GTSNPN and CDR2 SVGIG (reference sequence). The CDR3 is 14 residues long.

This clone was found once. V and J are TRBV13 and TRBJ1-3, with a possible D match to TRBD1 (5 bases). CDR3 length: 12 amino acids. From germline, CDR1 is PRHDT and CDR2 FYEKMQ (reference sequence). Trimming removed 8 bases from V and 4 bases from J, with 9 bases in between. DNA for the CDR3: TGTGCCAGCCCGGACACAGGAAACACCATATATTTT. Protein: CASPDTGNTIYF. The whole variable domain, filled in from reference TRBV13 and TRBJ1-3, reads AAGVIQSPRHLIKEKRETATLKCYPIPRHDTVYWYQQGPGQDPQFLISFYEKMQSDKGSIPDRFSAQQFSDYHSELNMSSLELGDSALYFCASPDTGNTIYFGEGSWLTVV.

This clone was found a few times. This rearrangement joins TRBV6-5 to TRBJ1-2, with 8 positions matching TRBD1. Germline CDR1 and CDR2: MNHEY and SVGAGI. The V and J ends lost 5 bases and 2 bases, in that order; junction bases with no gene match: 1. This CDR3 has 13 amino acids. The CDR3, as DNA: TGTGCCAGCAGTCACAGGGGGAACTATGGCTACACCTTC. This encodes CASSHRGNYGYTF.